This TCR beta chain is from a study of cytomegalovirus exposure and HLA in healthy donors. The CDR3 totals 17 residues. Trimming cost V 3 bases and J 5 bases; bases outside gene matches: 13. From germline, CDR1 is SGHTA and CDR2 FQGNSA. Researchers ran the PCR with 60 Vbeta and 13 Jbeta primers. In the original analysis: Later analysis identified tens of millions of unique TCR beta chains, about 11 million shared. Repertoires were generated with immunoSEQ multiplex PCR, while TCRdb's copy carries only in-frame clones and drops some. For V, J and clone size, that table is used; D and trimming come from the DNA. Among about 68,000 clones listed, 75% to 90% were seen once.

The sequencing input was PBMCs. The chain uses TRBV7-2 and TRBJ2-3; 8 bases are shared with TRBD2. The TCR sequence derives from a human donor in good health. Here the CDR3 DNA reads TGTGCCAGCAGCTTCACATATAGCGGGGAGGCGGTAGATACGCAGTATTTT. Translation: CASSFTYSGEAVDTQYF.